This T cell receptor (beta chain) was recovered during a study of Tregs in tolerant kidney transplant recipients. The assay was immunoSEQ multiplex PCR, and TCRdb's table has in-frame clones only and misses some. There are about 110,000 clones in the sample; 90% occur only once, and just under 0.35% lies in the top ten. Study-wide results and caveats: Activated donor B cell expansion appeared to reveal the most relevant donor-specific TCRbeta repertoire. No direct test of biological reproducibility was done here.

Turning to this clone: Its antigen is still unknown.

Per germline, CDR1 SGDLS and CDR2 YYNGEE. Trimming removed 0 bases at V and 6 bases at J, with 14 bases between. The CDR3 is 15 residues long. The material sequenced was CD4+ T cells from blood, taken before the transplant. The chain is built from TRBV9 and TRBJ2-3; weak D call: TRBD2 (5 bases). The origin of this receptor is a human donor who received a combined kidney and bone marrow transplant. CDR3 region: CASSVAGKAADTQYF. In DNA, the CDR3 is TGTGCCAGCAGCGTAGCTGGGAAAGCGGCCGATACGCAGTATTTT.